The subject of this entry is one T cell receptor beta chain. This record belongs to a study of radiotherapy plus CTLA-4 blockade in lung cancer. Repertoires were generated with immunoSEQ multiplex PCR, while TCRdb's copy carries only in-frame clones and drops some. The repertoire holds around 70,000 clones, about nine tenths seen once, with 35% to 45% in the top ten. This receptor was taken from a human donor with non-small cell lung cancer that progressed on radiotherapy plus ipilimumab. The sample here was peripheral blood, taken from a patient treated with radiotherapy plus ipilimumab.

CDR3 nucleotides: TGTGCCAGCTCACCACCGCTAGGGGGTTCGGTTGGGGGTAACTACGAGCAGTACTTC. As protein: CASSPPLGGSVGGNYEQYF. The chain couples TRBV18 to TRBJ2-7, with a possible D match to TRBD1 (6 bases). The CDR3 spans 19 residues. Trimming pared 0 bases from V and 3 bases from J, leaving 24 bases between. In germline, CDR1 is KGHSH, CDR2 LQKENI.